Shown below are 10 T cell receptor beta chains from a single sample sequenced in a study of shared clonotypes between healthy human individuals. TCRdb's table, derived via immunoSEQ multiplex PCR, lists solely in-frame clones and lacks some. The sample holds over a million clones, 98% seen once. Material for sequencing was naive CD4+ T cells sorted from blood. Subset: CD45RA+ positively selected. These receptor sequences come from a young man in good health.

The genes are TRBV19 and TRBJ2-7; 8 positions agree with TRBD1. This CDR3 region has 16 residues. With V trimmed by 6 bases and J by 3 bases, 13 bases remained unmatched. The germline V gene has CDR1 LNHDA and CDR2 SQIVND (reference sequence). The CDR3 loop reads CASSKDRDEPYYEQYF. CDR3 in DNA: TGTGCCAGTAGCAAGGACAGGGACGAACCCTACTACGAGCAGTACTTC.

Concerning this clone: At the DNA level, this CDR3 is encoded by other sequences in the same sample as well. The chain is built from TRBV7-3 and TRBJ1-1, with D unresolved. Germline CDR1 and CDR2: SGHTA and FQGTGA. CDR3 length: 14 residues. Trimming pared 1 base from V and 1 base from J, leaving 7 bases between. The CDR3 bases are TGTGCCAGCAGCTTAATGGGAGAGAACACTGAAGCTTTCTTT. Its translation: CASSLMGENTEAFF.

This clone was detected once. The V and J genes are TRBV10-3 and TRBJ2-3; the match to TRBD2 covers 7 bases. Trimming at V came to 6 bases and at J to 1 base, leaving 10 bases not matched to a gene. This CDR3 region has 16 residues. Germline V gives CDR1 ENHRY, CDR2 SYGVKD. The CDR3 loop is CAIRPSTSQGTDTQYF. Written as DNA, the CDR3 is TGTGCCATCAGGCCCTCGACTAGCCAAGGCACAGATACGCAGTATTTT.

This chain joins TRBV6-1 and TRBJ1-2, with D perhaps matching TRBD1 (5 bases). V lost 6 bases and J lost 6, with 14 bases in between. The CDR3 is 13 residues long. Germline CDR1 and CDR2: MNHNS and SASEGT. The CDR3 DNA is TGTGCCAGCAGGAAGATCCTAGGGGATGGCTACACCTTC. This translates into CASRKILGDGYTF.

V gene TRBV5-6 combines with J gene TRBJ2-7; D unclear. Germline values: CDR1 SGHDT, CDR2 YYEEEE. CDR3 length: 14 amino acids. The V and J ends lost 2 bases and 0 bases respectively, with 9 bases between them. CDR3 loop: CASSFRFGSYEQYF. The CDR3 DNA reads as TGTGCCAGCAGCTTCAGATTTGGCTCCTACGAGCAGTACTTC. Full variable domain (remainder filled in from reference TRBV5-6 and TRBJ2-7): DAGVTQSPTHLIKTRGQQVTLRCSPKSGHDTVSWYQQALGQGPQFIFQYYEEEERQRGNFPDRFSGHQFPNYSSELNVNALLLGDSALYLCASSFRFGSYEQYFGPGTRLTVT.

This chain uses TRBV6-1 with TRBJ1-1; possible D gene TRBD1, 6 bases. Germline values: CDR1 MNHNS, CDR2 SASEGT. V lost 6 bases and J lost 1, with 9 bases in between. CDR3 length equals 13 residues. In DNA, the CDR3 is TGTGCCAGCAGCGGGACACAGAACACTGAAGCTTTCTTT. Residues: CASSGTQNTEAFF.

CDR3 protein: CASSYRWDQTRSSYNEQFF. DNA for the CDR3: TGTGCCAGCAGTTATCGATGGGACCAGACACGGAGCTCCTACAATGAGCAGTTCTTC. This rearrangement joins TRBV28 to TRBJ2-1; D possibly matches TRBD1 or TRBD2 (5 bases each). The CDR3 spans 19 residues. Deletions cut 4 bases from V and 0 bases from J, with 22 bases between. The germline V gene encodes CDR1 MDHEN and CDR2 SYDVKM.

V gene TRBV6-5 combines with J gene TRBJ1-3, with a weak D call TRBD1 (6 bases). This CDR3 region has 14 residues. With 5 bases removed from V and 6 bases from J, the gap between germline ends came to 14 bases. Germline V gives CDR1 MNHEY, CDR2 SVGAGI. CDR3 sequence (DNA): TGTGCCAGCAGTCGCCGGGACAAGGAAAACACCATATATTTT. The encoded protein is CASSRRDKENTIYF.

The chain joins TRBV9 to TRBJ2-1; TRBD2 aligns across 9 bases. This CDR3 is built from 16 residues. Germline values: CDR1 SGDLS, CDR2 YYNGEE. V was clipped by 1 base and J by 0 bases; unmatched bases: 2. CDR3 protein: CASSVSSGISYNEQFF. CDR3 coding DNA: TGTGCCAGCAGCGTATCTAGCGGGATCTCCTACAATGAGCAGTTCTTC.

V gene TRBV5-1 combines with J gene TRBJ2-7; 8 positions match TRBD2. Germline CDR1 is SGHRS and CDR2 is YFSETQ. This CDR3 has 17 amino acids. Unmatched junction bases numbered 11, after V lost 3 bases and J lost 0 bases. The CDR3, as DNA: TGCGCCAGCAGCTCTCTCGCGGGACTAGGGGGCTCCTACGAGCAGTACTTC. Translation: CASSSLAGLGGSYEQYF.